Below, one T cell receptor beta chain is given with its context. Antigen unknown. This entry is derived from a study of blood T cells in healthy people across ages. General study results and limits: Roughly linear declines in TCR beta diversity per million T cells occurred with age.

PCR was performed a second time for roughly 6 to 12 cycles using a sample-barcoded 5' primer and a J-beta primer mix. TCRdb re-called the 5' RACE reads with MiXCR, one entry per CDR3 protein. The repertoire includes more than 900,000 distinct CDR3 sequences, roughly 24% of them detected once, and about 0.8% sits in the top ten. CDR1 and CDR2 from the germline V gene are MNHEY and SMNVEV (reference sequence). This CDR3 contains 15 residues. V lost 0 bases and J lost 7; bases outside the gene matches: 8. Separately, the same data were catalogued under a study of T cells of mothers and their children. That study reports: Material was donated by three healthy Caucasian mothers and their six children. M1S, a second-PCR primer, added sample barcodes and 2-4 random nucleotides.

The sequence was obtained from a girl aged 2-10 years in good health. The J gene is TRBJ2-5, the V gene TRBV27; 7 positions match TRBD2. Sequencing was carried out using blood. DNA for the CDR3: TGTGCCAGCAGTTTATCGGGCGGGACTAAAGGGACCCAGTACTTC. Amino acids: CASSLSGGTKGTQYF.